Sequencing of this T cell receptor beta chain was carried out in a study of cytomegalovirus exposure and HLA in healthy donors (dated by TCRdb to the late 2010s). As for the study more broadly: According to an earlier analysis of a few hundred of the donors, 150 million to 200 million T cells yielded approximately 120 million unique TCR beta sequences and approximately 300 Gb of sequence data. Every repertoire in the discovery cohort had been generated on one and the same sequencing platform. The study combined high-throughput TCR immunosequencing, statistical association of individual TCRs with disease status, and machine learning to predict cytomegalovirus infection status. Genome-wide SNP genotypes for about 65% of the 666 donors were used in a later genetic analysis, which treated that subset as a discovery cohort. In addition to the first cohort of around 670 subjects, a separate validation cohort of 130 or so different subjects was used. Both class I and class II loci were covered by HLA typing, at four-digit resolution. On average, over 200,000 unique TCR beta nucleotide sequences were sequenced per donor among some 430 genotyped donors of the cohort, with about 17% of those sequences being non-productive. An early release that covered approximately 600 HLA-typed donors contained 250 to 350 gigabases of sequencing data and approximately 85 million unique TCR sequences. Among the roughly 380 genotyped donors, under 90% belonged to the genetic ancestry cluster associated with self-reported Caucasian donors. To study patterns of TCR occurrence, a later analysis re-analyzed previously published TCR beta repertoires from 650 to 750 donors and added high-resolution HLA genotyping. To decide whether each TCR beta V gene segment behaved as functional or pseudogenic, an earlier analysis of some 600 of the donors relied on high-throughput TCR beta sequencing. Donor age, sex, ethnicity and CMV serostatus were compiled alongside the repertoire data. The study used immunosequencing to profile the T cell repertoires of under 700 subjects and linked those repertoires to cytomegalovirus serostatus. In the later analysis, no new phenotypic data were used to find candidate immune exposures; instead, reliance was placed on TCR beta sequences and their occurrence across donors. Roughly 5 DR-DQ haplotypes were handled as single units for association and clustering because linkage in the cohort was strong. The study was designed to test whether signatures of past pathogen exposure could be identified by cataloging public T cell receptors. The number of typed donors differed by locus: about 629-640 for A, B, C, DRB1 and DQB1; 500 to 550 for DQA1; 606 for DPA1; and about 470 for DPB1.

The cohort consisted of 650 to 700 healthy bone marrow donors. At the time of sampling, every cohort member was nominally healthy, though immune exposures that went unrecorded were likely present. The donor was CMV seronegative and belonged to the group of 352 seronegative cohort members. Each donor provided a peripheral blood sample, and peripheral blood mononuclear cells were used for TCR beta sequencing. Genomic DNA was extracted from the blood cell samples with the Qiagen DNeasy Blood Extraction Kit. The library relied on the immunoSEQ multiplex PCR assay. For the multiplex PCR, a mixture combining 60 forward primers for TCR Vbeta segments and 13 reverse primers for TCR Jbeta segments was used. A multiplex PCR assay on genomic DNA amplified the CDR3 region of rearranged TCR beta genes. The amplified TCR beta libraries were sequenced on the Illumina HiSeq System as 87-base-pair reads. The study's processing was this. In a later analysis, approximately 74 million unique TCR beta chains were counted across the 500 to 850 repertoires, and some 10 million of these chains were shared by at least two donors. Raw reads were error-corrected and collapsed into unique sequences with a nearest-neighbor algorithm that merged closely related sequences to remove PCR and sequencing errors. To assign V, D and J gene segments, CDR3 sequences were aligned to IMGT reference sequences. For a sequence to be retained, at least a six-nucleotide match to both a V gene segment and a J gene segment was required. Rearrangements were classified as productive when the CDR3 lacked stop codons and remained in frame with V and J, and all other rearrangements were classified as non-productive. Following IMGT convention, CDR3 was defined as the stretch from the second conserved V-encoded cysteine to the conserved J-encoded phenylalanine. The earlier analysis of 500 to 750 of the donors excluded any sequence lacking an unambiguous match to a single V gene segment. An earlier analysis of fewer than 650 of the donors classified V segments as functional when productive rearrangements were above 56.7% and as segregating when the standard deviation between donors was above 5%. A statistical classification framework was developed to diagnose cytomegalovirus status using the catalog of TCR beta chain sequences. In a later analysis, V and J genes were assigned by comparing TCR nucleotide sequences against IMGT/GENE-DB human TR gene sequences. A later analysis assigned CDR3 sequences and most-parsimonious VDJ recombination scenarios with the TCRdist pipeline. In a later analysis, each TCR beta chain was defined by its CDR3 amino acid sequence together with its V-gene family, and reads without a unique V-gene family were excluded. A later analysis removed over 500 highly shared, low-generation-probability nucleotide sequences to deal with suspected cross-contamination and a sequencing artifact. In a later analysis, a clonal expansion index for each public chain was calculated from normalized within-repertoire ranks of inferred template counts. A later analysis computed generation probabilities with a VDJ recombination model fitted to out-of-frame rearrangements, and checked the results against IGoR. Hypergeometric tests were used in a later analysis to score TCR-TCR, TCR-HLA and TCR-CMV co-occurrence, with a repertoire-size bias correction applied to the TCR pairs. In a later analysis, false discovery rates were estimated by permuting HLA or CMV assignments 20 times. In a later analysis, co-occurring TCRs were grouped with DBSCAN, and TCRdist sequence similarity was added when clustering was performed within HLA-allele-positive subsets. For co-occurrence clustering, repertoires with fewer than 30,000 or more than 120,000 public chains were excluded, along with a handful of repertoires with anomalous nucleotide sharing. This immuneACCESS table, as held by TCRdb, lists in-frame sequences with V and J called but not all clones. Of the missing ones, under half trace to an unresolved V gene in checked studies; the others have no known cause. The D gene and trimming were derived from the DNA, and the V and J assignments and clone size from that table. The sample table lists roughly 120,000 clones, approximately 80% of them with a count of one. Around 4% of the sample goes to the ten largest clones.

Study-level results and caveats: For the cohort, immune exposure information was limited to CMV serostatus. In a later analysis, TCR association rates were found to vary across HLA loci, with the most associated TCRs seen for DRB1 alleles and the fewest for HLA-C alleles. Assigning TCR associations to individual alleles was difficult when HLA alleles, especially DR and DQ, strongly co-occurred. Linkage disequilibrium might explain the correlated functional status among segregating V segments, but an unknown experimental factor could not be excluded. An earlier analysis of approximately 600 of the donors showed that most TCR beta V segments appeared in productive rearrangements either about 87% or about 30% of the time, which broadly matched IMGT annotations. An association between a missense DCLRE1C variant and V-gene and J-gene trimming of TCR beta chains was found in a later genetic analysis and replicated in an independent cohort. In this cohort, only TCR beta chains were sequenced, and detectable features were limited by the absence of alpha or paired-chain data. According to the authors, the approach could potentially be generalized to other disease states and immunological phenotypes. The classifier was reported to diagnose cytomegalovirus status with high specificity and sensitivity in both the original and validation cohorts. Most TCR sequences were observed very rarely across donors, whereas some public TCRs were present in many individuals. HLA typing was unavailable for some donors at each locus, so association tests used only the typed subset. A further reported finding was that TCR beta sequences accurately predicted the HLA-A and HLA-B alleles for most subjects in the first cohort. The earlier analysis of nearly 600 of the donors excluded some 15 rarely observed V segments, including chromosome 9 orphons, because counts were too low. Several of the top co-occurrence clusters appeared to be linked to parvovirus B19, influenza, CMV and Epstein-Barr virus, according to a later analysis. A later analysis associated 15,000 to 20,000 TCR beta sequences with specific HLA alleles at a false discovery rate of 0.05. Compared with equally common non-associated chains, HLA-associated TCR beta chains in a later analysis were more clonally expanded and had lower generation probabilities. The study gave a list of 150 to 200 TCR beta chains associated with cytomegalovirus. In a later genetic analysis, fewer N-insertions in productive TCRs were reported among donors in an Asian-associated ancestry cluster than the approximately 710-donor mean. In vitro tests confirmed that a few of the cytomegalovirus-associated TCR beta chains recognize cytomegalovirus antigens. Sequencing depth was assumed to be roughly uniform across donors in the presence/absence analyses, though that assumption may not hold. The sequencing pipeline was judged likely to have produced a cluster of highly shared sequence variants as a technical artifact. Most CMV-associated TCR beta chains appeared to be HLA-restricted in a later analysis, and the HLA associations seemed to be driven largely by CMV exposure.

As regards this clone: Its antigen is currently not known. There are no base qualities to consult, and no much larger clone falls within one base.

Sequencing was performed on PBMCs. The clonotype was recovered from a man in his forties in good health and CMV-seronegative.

The DNA sequence follows: TGCGCCAGCAGGTATGGCCAAAGCACAGATACGCAGTATTTT. It specifies CASRYGQSTDTQYF. The chain is encoded by TRBV4-1 joined to TRBJ2-3; the D gene cannot be named for sure. Counted from cysteine to phenylalanine, this CDR3 has 14 amino acids. Only the CDR3 DNA stays, 42 bases, in frame from base 1. The germline V gene provides CDR1 MGHRA and CDR2 YSYEKL. Trimming takes 6 bases from V and 0 bases from J, and the germline ends sit 10 bases apart.